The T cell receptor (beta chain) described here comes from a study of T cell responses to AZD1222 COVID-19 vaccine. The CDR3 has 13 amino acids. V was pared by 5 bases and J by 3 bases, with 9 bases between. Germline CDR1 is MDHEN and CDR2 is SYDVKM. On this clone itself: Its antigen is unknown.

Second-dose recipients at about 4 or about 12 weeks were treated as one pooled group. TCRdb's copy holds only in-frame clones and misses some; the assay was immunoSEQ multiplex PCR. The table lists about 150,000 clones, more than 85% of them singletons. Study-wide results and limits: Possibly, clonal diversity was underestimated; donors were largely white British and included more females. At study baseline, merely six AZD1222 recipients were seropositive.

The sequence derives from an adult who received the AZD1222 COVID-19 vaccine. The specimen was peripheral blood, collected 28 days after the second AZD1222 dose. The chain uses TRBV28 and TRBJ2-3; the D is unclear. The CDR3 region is CASSPAETDTQYF. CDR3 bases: TGTGCCAGCAGTCCGGCGGAGACAGATACGCAGTATTTT.